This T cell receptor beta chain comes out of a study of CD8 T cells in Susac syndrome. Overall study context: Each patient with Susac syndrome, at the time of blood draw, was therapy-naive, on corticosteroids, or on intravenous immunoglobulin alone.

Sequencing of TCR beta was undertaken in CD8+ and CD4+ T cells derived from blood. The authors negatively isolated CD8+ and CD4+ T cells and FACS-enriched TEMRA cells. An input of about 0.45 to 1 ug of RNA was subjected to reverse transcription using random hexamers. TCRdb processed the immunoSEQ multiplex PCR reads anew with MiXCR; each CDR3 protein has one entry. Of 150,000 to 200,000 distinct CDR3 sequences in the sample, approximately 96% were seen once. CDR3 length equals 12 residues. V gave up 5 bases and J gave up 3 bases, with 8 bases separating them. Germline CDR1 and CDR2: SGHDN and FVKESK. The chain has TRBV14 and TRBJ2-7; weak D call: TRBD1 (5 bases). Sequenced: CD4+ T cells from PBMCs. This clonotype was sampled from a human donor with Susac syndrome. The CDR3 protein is CASSKGIYEQYF. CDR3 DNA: TGTGCCAGCAGCAAGGGGATCTACGAGCAGTACTTC. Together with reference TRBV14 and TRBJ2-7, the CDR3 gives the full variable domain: EAGVTQFPSHSVIEKGQTVTLRCDPISGHDNLYWYRRVMGKEIKFLLHFVKESKQDESGMPNNRFLAERTGGTYSTLKVQPAELEDSGVYFCASSKGIYEQYFGPGTRLTVT.